This record covers a single TCR beta chain. This sample is part of a study of T cells in localized non-small cell lung cancer. TCRdb's table, derived via immunoSEQ multiplex PCR, lists solely in-frame clones and lacks some. The sample lists 7,000 or so clones, approximately 50% seen once, with 2.5% to 3% in the top ten. Sequenced here: lymph node tissue, sampled before any cancer treatment. The receptor was derived from a female donor over 55 with stage I lung adenocarcinoma.

The CDR3 DNA reads TGTGCCTGTCTTACGGACCTCCAAAAGGGGGCCCAGCATTTT. It is translated as CACLTDLQKGAQHF. J is TRBJ1-5 and V is TRBV30, with D tentatively TRBD1 (6 bases). The CDR3 contains 14 residues. Trimming stripped 6 bases from V and 11 bases from J, with 23 bases between. Germline lookup yields CDR1 GTSNPN and CDR2 SVGIG (reference sequence).